Following are 25 T cell receptor beta chains from one sample sequenced in a study of regulatory and conventional T cells in RAG deficiency. Genomic DNA came from blood conventional CD4+ T cells gated CD25-low CD127-high. Sequencing used immunoSEQ multiplex PCR; TCRdb keeps in-frame clones, though not all of them. The sample carries approximately 35,000 clones, more than 75% recorded once. This sample also appeared in a second study, on regulatory T cells. This second study notes: Amplification used 52 TRBV primers and 13 TRBJ primers.

The sequenced sample consisted of CD4+ effector T cells sorted from blood. The receptor set was obtained from a human donor in good health.

This clone was counted between two and nine times. V is TRBV6-5 and J is TRBJ2-1; 10 nucleotides align to TRBD2. The CDR3 is 11 amino acids. Germline trimming cut 5 bases from V and 15 bases from J; bases unmatched to any gene: 4. Germline V gene lookup returns CDR1 MNHEY and CDR2 SVGAGI. The CDR3, as DNA: TGTGCCAGCAGTAGCGGGGGGGCCATGTTCTTC. As protein: CASSSGGAMFF.

This clone was counted a few times. The same CDR3 arises from other DNA sequences in this sample as well. This rearrangement joins TRBV7-2 to TRBJ2-2, with D unresolved. The germline V gene encodes CDR1 SGHTA and CDR2 FQGNSA. V was pared by 4 bases and J by 3 bases, with 3 bases between. The CDR3 sequence is 12 residues long. CDR3 sequence (DNA): TGTGCCAGCAGCTCCGACACCGGGGAGCTGTTTTTT. This translates into CASSSDTGELFF.

The V gene is TRBV6-5, the J gene TRBJ1-1; D is unresolved. Germline-derived CDR1 and CDR2 are MNHEY and SVGAGI. V lost 6 bases and J lost 2, with 10 bases in between. The CDR3 covers 13 residues. The CDR3 region is CASRGRPNTEAFF. The CDR3 DNA follows: TGTGCCAGCAGAGGGAGACCTAACACTGAAGCTTTCTTT.

The chain joins TRBV19 to TRBJ1-2; 8 nucleotides agree with TRBD1. The CDR3 is made up of 15 amino acids. J gave up 0 bases and V 5 bases, and 5 bases lay outside the gene matches. Germline values: CDR1 LNHDA, CDR2 SQIVND (reference sequence). CDR3: CASSLKTGANYGYTF. DNA for the CDR3: TGTGCCAGTAGTCTTAAGACAGGGGCTAACTATGGCTACACCTTC.

The CDR3 coding sequence is TGTGCCAGCAGTGAAATCGGACAGGCCCCAGGGACCCAGTACTTC. The encoded protein is CASSEIGQAPGTQYF. The chain links TRBV6-1 to TRBJ2-5; 7 nucleotides agree with TRBD1. The CDR3 length is 15 residues. The germline V gene has CDR1 MNHNS and CDR2 SASEGT. The trim removed 2 bases at V and 7 bases at J, leaving 10 bases unmatched.

The J gene is TRBJ1-2, the V gene TRBV11-1, with a weak D call TRBD1 (6 bases). Germline V lookup: CDR1 SGHAT, CDR2 FQDESV (reference sequence). V was trimmed by 5 bases and J by 3 bases, leaving 19 bases between them. The CDR3 has 16 amino acids. The CDR3 region has the DNA TGTGCCAGCAGCGCGGCTGGGGGCGGCACATACTATGGCTACACCTTC. Translated, it gives CASSAAGGGTYYGYTF.

The chain carries TRBV10-3 and TRBJ2-1; D gene ambiguous. The germline V gene has CDR1 ENHRY and CDR2 SYGVKD. Trimming took 4 bases from V and 7 from J, leaving 8 bases between them. The CDR3 is 12 amino acids. CDR3 DNA sequence: TGTGCCATCAGTGGGATAGGAAATGAGCAGTTCTTC. It is translated as CAISGIGNEQFF.

V is TRBV5-5 and J is TRBJ2-3; the D is unclear. Germline V gene data show CDR1 as SGHKS and CDR2 as YYEKEE (reference sequence). Trimming removed 6 bases at V and 2 bases at J, with 13 bases between. The CDR3 spans 14 residues. The CDR3 protein is CASTPGTLTDTQYF. The CDR3 DNA follows: TGTGCCAGCACTCCGGGCACCCTCACAGATACGCAGTATTTT.

This clone came up a few times. The V call is TRBV7-6, the J call TRBJ1-6, with no clear D. The germline V gene encodes CDR1 SGHVS and CDR2 FNYEAQ. Trimming shortened V by 7 bases and J by 4 bases, and 8 bases separated the two germline ends. The CDR3 sequence is 13 residues long. The CDR3 here is CASTAAYNSPLHF. In nucleotides, the CDR3 is TGTGCCAGCACCGCAGCGTATAATTCACCCCTCCACTTT.

The chain combines TRBV5-8 with TRBJ1-3; D is perhaps TRBD1 (5 bases). Trimming took 0 bases from V and 4 from J, leaving 8 bases between them. The CDR3 is 14 residues long. Germline V gene sequence: CDR1 SGHTS, CDR2 YDEGEE. The CDR3 DNA reads TGTGCCAGCAGCTTGGAGCGACAGGGAAACACCATATATTTT. Translated: CASSLERQGNTIYF.

V gene TRBV6-1 combines with J gene TRBJ2-7, with TRBD1 identical over 11 bases. The CDR3 consists of 14 residues. Germline CDR1 is MNHNS and CDR2 is SASEGT. The trim removed 6 bases at V and 5 bases at J, leaving 6 bases unmatched. The CDR3 DNA follows: TGTGCCAGCAGGAGGACAGGGGGCGGCGACGAGCAGTACTTC. Encoded protein: CASRRTGGGDEQYF.

The chain couples TRBV18 to TRBJ1-3; tentatively, D is TRBD1 (5 bases). CDR1 is KGHSH, CDR2 LQKENI, per germline. The CDR3 has 15 amino acids. V was clipped by 3 bases and J by 0 bases, with 9 bases between them. The CDR3 sequence: CASSPGRNSGNTIYF. The CDR3 coding sequence is TGTGCCAGCTCACCGGGACGGAACTCTGGAAACACCATATATTTT. Supplemented by reference TRBV18 and TRBJ1-3, the full variable domain reads NAGVMQNPRHLVRRRGQEARLRCSPMKGHSHVYWYRQLPEEGLKFMVYLQKENIIDESGMPKERFSAEFPKEGPSILRIQQVVRGDSAAYFCASSPGRNSGNTIYFGEGSWLTVV.

The chain combines TRBV19 with TRBJ2-3; D possibly corresponds to TRBD2 (5 bases). Trimming removed 7 bases from V and 0 bases from J, with 11 bases in between. Germline V gene sequence: CDR1 LNHDA, CDR2 SQIVND (reference sequence). The CDR3 covers 14 residues. The CDR3 loop reads CASIGMGSTDTQYF. The DNA for the CDR3 is TGTGCCAGTATCGGGATGGGGAGCACAGATACGCAGTATTTT. The whole variable domain, filled in from reference TRBV19 and TRBJ2-3, reads DGGITQSPKYLFRKEGQNVTLSCEQNLNHDAMYWYRQDPGQGLRLIYYSQIVNDFQKGDIAEGYSVSREKKESFPLTVTSAQKNPTAFYLCASIGMGSTDTQYFGPGTRLTVL.

The gene calls are TRBV11-2 and TRBJ1-4, with 7 bases matching TRBD1. The ends lost 4 bases at V and 5 bases at J; junction bases unmatched: 4. Germline V CDR1 and CDR2: SGHAT, FQNNGV. CDR3 length: 14 amino acids. CDR3 nucleotide sequence: TGTGCCAGCAGCTCTCGGGACAGCAATGAAAAACTGTTTTTT. It specifies CASSSRDSNEKLFF.

V is TRBV4-1 and J is TRBJ2-7; 9 bases align to TRBD1. CDR1 MGHRA and CDR2 YSYEKL come from the germline V gene. With V trimmed by 3 bases and J by 2 bases, 2 bases remained unmatched. The CDR3 runs to 14 residues. This chain's CDR3 is CASSQGQGAYEQYF. CDR3 bases: TGCGCCAGCAGCCAGGGACAGGGAGCCTACGAGCAGTACTTC.

This chain links TRBV7-9 with TRBJ2-3, with 11 bases matching TRBD2. The CDR3 length is 17 residues. With V trimmed by 0 bases and J by 3 bases, 5 bases remained unmatched. CDR1 and CDR2 (germline): SEHNR, FQNEAQ (reference sequence). In DNA, the CDR3 is TGTGCCAGCAGCTTAGCGAGTAGCGGGGGGGCAACAGATACGCAGTATTTT. Translation gives CASSLASSGGATDTQYF.

V gene TRBV18 combines with J gene TRBJ2-1, with a possible D match to TRBD2 (5 bases). V shed 1 base and J shed 15 bases, with 16 bases lying between them. The CDR3 totals 13 residues. CDR1 and CDR2 (germline): KGHSH, LQKENI. The CDR3 DNA is TGTGCCAGCTCACCACTAACTCCGGGGTACGGGTTCTTC. It is translated as CASSPLTPGYGFF.

The V call is TRBV2, the J call TRBJ1-1, with TRBD1 matching 10 bases. The CDR3 is 15 amino acids. CDR1 SNHLY and CDR2 FYNNEI come from the germline V gene. Trimming removed 5 bases from V and 5 bases from J; junction bases left unmatched: 8. The CDR3 bases are TGTGCCAGCAGTCCCCGGGACAGGGGATATACTGAAGCTTTCTTT. Encoded protein: CASSPRDRGYTEAFF.

This chain connects TRBV7-3 to TRBJ2-1; D is possibly TRBD2 (5 bases). The V gene's germline CDR1 is SGHTA and CDR2 FQGTGA. Trimming left V 4 bases short and J 13 bases short, with 11 bases between. This CDR3 contains 11 residues. CDR3 protein: CASSSRGLQFF. The DNA for the CDR3 is TGTGCCAGCAGCTCCCGGGGTTTACAGTTCTTC.

The chain is built from TRBV5-4 and TRBJ2-7, with D unresolved. Per the germline V gene, CDR1 is SGHNT and CDR2 is YYREEE (reference sequence). CDR3 size: 12 residues. V was trimmed by 0 bases and J by 3 bases, leaving 4 bases between them. CDR3 bases: TGTGCCAGCAGCTTGGGTGGCTACGAGCAGTACTTC. Its protein is CASSLGGYEQYF.

The rearrangement links TRBV5-6 to TRBJ2-6, with a possible D match to TRBD1 (6 bases). CDR1 and CDR2 from the germline V gene are SGHDT and YYEEEE. The CDR3 extends over 19 amino acids. The V end lost 0 bases, the J end lost 2 bases, and 18 bases lay between the germline ends. For the CDR3, the DNA is TGTGCCAGCAGCTTGGATAGGCCCCAGGGGAACCCTGGGGCCAACGTCCTGACTTTC. Translation: CASSLDRPQGNPGANVLTF.

V gene TRBV4-2 combines with J gene TRBJ2-3; no clear D. The V gene's germline CDR1 is LGHNA and CDR2 YNFKEQ. CDR3 length: 15 amino acids. V dropped 1 base and J dropped 0 bases, with 8 bases sitting between them. In DNA, the CDR3 is TGTGCCAGCAGCCAAGCCAGGCAAAGCACAGATACGCAGTATTTT. Its translation is CASSQARQSTDTQYF.

The chain employs TRBV6-1 and TRBJ1-4; D is ambiguous. The CDR3 consists of 16 residues. Trimming removed 3 bases at V and 1 base at J, with 12 bases between. Germline V gives CDR1 MNHNS, CDR2 SASEGT. The CDR3 reads CASSDQAGQTNEKLFF. DNA for the CDR3: TGTGCCAGCAGTGATCAGGCAGGTCAAACTAATGAAAAACTGTTTTTT.

This clone was picked up a small number of times. J is TRBJ1-3 and V is TRBV6-6; the D is unclear. From germline, CDR1 is MNHNY and CDR2 SVGAGI (reference sequence). Trimming cost V 8 bases and J 4 bases, with 12 bases left between them. CDR3 length equals 13 residues. The DNA of the CDR3 is TGTGCCAGCCACGACCGCTTCGGAAACACCATATATTTT. Translated: CASHDRFGNTIYF.

The V gene is TRBV5-1, the J gene TRBJ1-4; 9 nucleotides align to TRBD1. CDR1 is SGHRS, CDR2 YFSETQ, per germline. The CDR3 totals 14 residues. Losses at the gene ends were 5 bases for V and 5 bases for J; bases not matched to a gene: 4. CDR3 in DNA: TGCGCCAGCAGACACGGGACAGGGAATGAAAAACTGTTTTTT. Protein product: CASRHGTGNEKLFF.